A selection of T cell receptor beta chains follows, all from one sample in a study of T cell repertoires in cytomegalovirus infection. TCRdb called the reads again in MiXCR, with one record for every CDR3 protein. This sample carries hundreds of thousands of distinct CDR3 sequences, approximately 30% of them seen once, and the ten largest clones take roughly an eighth. For these receptors, no antigen is known. Sample: cultured CD8+ T cells from PBMCs, taken from culture after CMV antigen stimulation. The source is a human donor in good health (CMV status not recorded). Some clones in this sample may be carry-over from other donors' samples. Both conserved end residues are part of each CDR3. D genes are given only for firm matches. Expanded clones get a size class; other rows say once, few or many, or leave the size out.

.	TRBV5-6	.	TRBJ1-2	TGTGCCAGCAGCTTTATGGGGACCATCTATGGCTACACCTTC	CASSFMGTIYGYTF
.	TRBV28	.	TRBJ2-7	TGTGCCAGCAGTTTACCATCACAGGGAAACGAGCAGTACTTC	CASSLPSQGNEQYF
TRBD2	TRBV27	few	TRBJ2-3	TGTGCCAGCGGGTATCCTAGCGGGGATGGAACAGATACGCAGTATTTT	CASGYPSGDGTDTQYF
TRBD1	TRBV23-1	few	TRBJ1-5	TGCGCCAGCAGACAACTCGGGACAGCAATTCAGCCCCAGCATTTT	CASRQLGTAIQPQHF
.	TRBV19	.	TRBJ2-1	TGTGCCATCAAACACGGCAATGAGCAGTTCTTC	CAIKHGNEQFF
TRBD1	TRBV19	.	TRBJ1-1	TGTGCCAGTAAGTGGACAGGTCCCTCTGAAGCTTTCTTT	CASKWTGPSEAFF
.	TRBV19	.	TRBJ1-2	TGTGCCAGTAGTATCCTAAGCGGACCGGCCGGTAACTATGGCTACACCTTC	CASSILSGPAGNYGYTF
.	TRBV5-1	few	TRBJ1-5	TGCGCCAGCAGCTTCGAGGTGGGGCATCAGCCCCAGCATTTT	CASSFEVGHQPQHF
.	TRBV6-2/TRBV6-3	.	TRBJ2-2	TGTGCCAGCATAAGTTGGGGCGGGGAGCTGTTTTTT	CASISWGGELFF
TRBD1	TRBV6-2/TRBV6-3	.	TRBJ1-2	TGTGCCAGCAGTAAGACAGGGGAATACTATGGCTACACCTTC	CASSKTGEYYGYTF
.	TRBV27	many	TRBJ1-3	TGTGCCAGCAGTTTTGCGGGGGCTGGAAACACCATATATTTT	CASSFAGAGNTIYF